This T cell receptor (beta chain) was observed in a study of T cells in narcolepsy. Overall study context: Patients with NT1 or NT2 and healthy control donors were enrolled. General study points: Autoreactive clonotypes reportedly recurred in blood of same and different patients, not controls.

J was trimmed by 7 bases and V by 2 bases; bases with no gene match: 5. CDR3 length: 15 amino acids. Germline V gene data show CDR1 as MNHNS and CDR2 as SASEGT. About this clone itself: Its target is unknown.

Assay used: immunoSEQ multiplex PCR; TCRdb lists only in-frame clones, some missing. The top ten hold over 0.95% of the sample, which has some 32,000 clones, 78% seen once. Sequencing was carried out using CD45RA- memory CD4+ T cells from PBMCs. This receptor was identified in a human donor with narcolepsy. The chain couples TRBV6-1 to TRBJ1-6; 7 positions agree with TRBD1. In DNA, the CDR3 is TGTGCCAGCAGTGAAAAGGGGGCGCGGAATTCACCCCTCCACTTT. It encodes CASSEKGARNSPLHF.